This T cell receptor (beta chain) was captured by sequencing in a study of shared clonotypes between healthy human individuals. V shed 4 bases and J 2 bases; nucleotides not matched to a gene: 6. The CDR3 contains 14 residues. This was a deep-level run. Measured with immunoSEQ multiplex PCR; TCRdb has only the in-frame clones, and not every one. The table records 2 million or so clones, over 85% of them present only once. Naive CD8 cells, CD45RO-negative and positively selected for CCR7, excluded terminally differentiated effector memory CD45RA+ cells. The sequenced material came from naive CD8+ T cells sorted from blood. The chain has TRBV5-3 and TRBJ2-7; TRBD1 agrees at 7 bases. TRBV5-3 counts as an open reading frame of uncertain function. The TCR was taken from a man aged 18 to 29 in good health. The CDR3 sequence is CARSPGQATYEQYF. The DNA for the CDR3 is TGTGCCAGAAGCCCTGGACAGGCTACCTACGAGCAGTACTTC.